The 8 T cell receptor beta chains below were found in one sample sequenced in a study of beta chain features in type 1 diabetes. Study-level results: Type 1 diabetes patients showed a moderate but significant shortening of TCRB CDR3s in all four CD4+ subsets.

These receptors have no known antigen. cDNA synthesis used the whole RNA isolate, giving expressed TCRB sequences. The method was immunoSEQ multiplex PCR; TCRdb's version includes in-frame clones alone and lacks a portion of them. The repertoire holds a few hundred thousand clones, over 8.5% seen once, with roughly 0.54% in the top ten. Input material: central memory CD4+ T cells from blood. These receptors all come from a man aged 25-45 years with type 1 diabetes.

This clone was counted at least ten times. The chain combines TRBV7-9 with TRBJ2-3; TRBD2 matches 12 bases. The V segment lost 4 bases and the J segment 5 bases; nucleotides outside the gene matches: 7. Germline CDR1 SEHNR, CDR2 FQNEAQ (reference sequence). The CDR3 consists of 16 residues. CDR3 in amino acids: CASSSYSGLAGDTQYF. The CDR3 DNA reads TGTGCCAGCAGCTCCTATTCGGGACTAGCGGGAGATACGCAGTATTTT.

This clone was recorded a few times. V and J are TRBV7-9 and TRBJ1-4; D unresolved. The germline V and J ends were trimmed by 0 bases and 3 bases, with 8 bases remaining between them. The CDR3 has 15 residues. Germline loops: CDR1 SEHNR, CDR2 FQNEAQ (reference sequence). Here the CDR3 reads CASSLASASNEKLFF. As DNA, the CDR3 is TGTGCCAGCAGCTTAGCGTCGGCTTCTAATGAAAAACTGTTTTTT.

This clone has a handful of counts. V gene TRBV28 combines with J gene TRBJ1-1, with D possibly TRBD1 on 5 matching bases. Germline V lookup: CDR1 MDHEN, CDR2 SYDVKM. Trimming took off 10 bases at V and 4 bases at J, with 19 bases between the two ends. The CDR3 loop spans 14 amino acids. The CDR3 coding sequence is TGTGCCACCGACACAGGAGCGGGTCGCACTGAAGCTTTCTTT. This gives the protein CATDTGAGRTEAFF.

V is TRBV19 and J is TRBJ2-5; 9 positions agree with TRBD2. CDR3 length: 15 residues. V dropped 6 bases and J dropped 1; count of bases not matched to a gene: 6. The germline V gene encodes CDR1 LNHDA and CDR2 SQIVND (reference sequence). CDR3 coding DNA: TGTGCCAGTAGACCCCAGACTAGCGGCCAAGAGACCCAGTACTTC. Its protein is CASRPQTSGQETQYF.

This clone was observed a handful of times. The chain carries TRBV29-1 and TRBJ2-3; 8 bases line up with TRBD1. In germline, CDR1 is SQVTM, CDR2 ANQGSEA. Germline trimming cut 6 bases from V and 5 bases from J; bases unmatched to any gene: 13. The CDR3 totals 15 residues. This chain's CDR3 is CSVPRWGTGLDTQYF. The CDR3, as DNA: TGCAGCGTCCCTCGGTGGGGGACAGGCTTAGATACGCAGTATTTT.

This clone was detected a few times. This chain joins TRBV6-5 and TRBJ1-1, with unresolved D. The V gene lost 5 bases and the J gene lost 0 bases, with 13 bases spanning the gap. The CDR3 totals 15 residues. Per the germline V gene, CDR1 is MNHEY and CDR2 is SVGAGI. DNA of the CDR3: TGTGCCAGCAGTAGATTGAAGGGAGTGAACACTGAAGCTTTCTTT. It codes for CASSRLKGVNTEAFF.

The chain recombines TRBV7-2 with TRBJ1-2, with D perhaps matching TRBD1 (5 bases). CDR3 length equals 14 residues. V lost 1 base, J lost 8 bases, and 14 bases lay in between. Germline CDR1 SGHTA, CDR2 FQGNSA. The CDR3: CASSLGRDVLGYTF. For the CDR3, the DNA is TGTGCCAGCAGCTTAGGCAGGGATGTCTTAGGCTACACCTTC.

The table lists this clone with a few counts. The gene calls are TRBV7-3 and TRBJ1-1; D not certain. CDR3 length: 12 amino acids. CDR1 is SGHTA, CDR2 FQGTGA, per germline. V gave up 5 bases and J gave up 0 bases, with 4 bases separating them. The CDR3 loop is CASSNMNTEAFF. In DNA form, the CDR3 reads TGTGCCAGCAGCAACATGAACACTGAAGCTTTCTTT.